The source of this T cell receptor beta chain is a study of cytomegalovirus exposure and HLA in healthy donors. Study context: A subsequent analysis stated that the 120 validation repertoires were run on the same platform as the approximately 710 first-cohort repertoires.

The CDR3 has 14 amino acids. The germline CDR1 and CDR2 sequences are SGHDT and YYEEEE. The V end lost 2 bases, the J end lost 5 bases, and 11 bases lay between the germline ends. In regard to this clone: Its antigen is unknown.

The study, taken as a whole, reports: Reports indicated that the classifier achieved high specificity and sensitivity in diagnosing cytomegalovirus status. Three chains linked to CMV were shown in vitro to be specific for CMV antigens. The authors enumerated over 150 TCR beta chains as linked to cytomegalovirus.

Only in-frame clones appear in the TCRdb table, and some are missing; sequencing was by immunoSEQ multiplex PCR. Of under 250,000 clones in the sample, around 78% were seen once. The chain employs TRBV5-6 and TRBJ1-5; tentatively, D is TRBD1 (6 bases). The receptor comes from a woman aged 18-29 years in good health and CMV-seronegative. The sample comprised PBMCs. CDR3 region: CASSFLGGDQPQHF. The CDR3 coding sequence is TGTGCCAGCAGCTTTTTAGGGGGGGATCAGCCCCAGCATTTT.